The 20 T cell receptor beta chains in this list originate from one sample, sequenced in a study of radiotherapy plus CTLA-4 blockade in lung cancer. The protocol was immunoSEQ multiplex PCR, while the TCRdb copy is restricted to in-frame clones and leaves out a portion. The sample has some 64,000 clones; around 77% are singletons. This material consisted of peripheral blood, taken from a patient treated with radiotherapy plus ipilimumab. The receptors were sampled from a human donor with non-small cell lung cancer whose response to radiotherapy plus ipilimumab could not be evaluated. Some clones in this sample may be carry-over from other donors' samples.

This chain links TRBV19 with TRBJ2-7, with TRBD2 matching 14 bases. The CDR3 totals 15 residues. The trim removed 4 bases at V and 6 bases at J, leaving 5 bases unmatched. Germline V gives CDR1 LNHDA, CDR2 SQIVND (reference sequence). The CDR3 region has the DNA TGTGCCAGTAGTAAGGGGACTAGCGGGGGAGTCGAGCAGTACTTC. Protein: CASSKGTSGGVEQYF.

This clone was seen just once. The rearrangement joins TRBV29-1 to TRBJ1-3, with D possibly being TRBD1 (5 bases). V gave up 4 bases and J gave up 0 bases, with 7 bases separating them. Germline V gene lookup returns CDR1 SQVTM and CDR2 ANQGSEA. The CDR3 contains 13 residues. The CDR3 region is CSVGTGSGNTIYF. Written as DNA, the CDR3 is TGCAGCGTTGGAACAGGCTCTGGAAACACCATATATTTT.

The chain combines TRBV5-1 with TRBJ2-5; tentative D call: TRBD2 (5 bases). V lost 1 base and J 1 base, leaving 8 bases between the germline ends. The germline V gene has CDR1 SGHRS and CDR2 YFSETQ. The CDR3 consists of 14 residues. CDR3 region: CASSLSGTQETQYF. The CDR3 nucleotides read TGCGCCAGCAGCTTGTCGGGAACCCAAGAGACCCAGTACTTC. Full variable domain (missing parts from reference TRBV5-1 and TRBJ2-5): KAGVTQTPRYLIKTRGQQVTLSCSPISGHRSVSWYQQTPGQGLQFLFEYFSETQRNKGNFPGRFSGRQFSNSRSEMNVSTLELGDSALYLCASSLSGTQETQYFGPGTRLLVL.

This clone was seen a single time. The DNA for the CDR3 is TGTGCCAGCAGTTTATCGATGGCCAATGAGCAGTTCTTC. Translated, it gives CASSLSMANEQFF. This chain links TRBV27 with TRBJ2-1; no definite D call. Germline values: CDR1 MNHEY, CDR2 SMNVEV (reference sequence). The CDR3 has 13 amino acids. V was clipped by 0 bases and J by 6 bases, with 6 bases between them.

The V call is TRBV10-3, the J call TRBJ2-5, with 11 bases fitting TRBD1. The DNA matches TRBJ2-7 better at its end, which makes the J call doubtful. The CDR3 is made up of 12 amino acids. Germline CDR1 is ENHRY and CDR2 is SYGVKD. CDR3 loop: CATGQGAGEQYF. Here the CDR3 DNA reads TGTGCCACCGGACAGGGGGCTGGCGAGCAGTACTTC.

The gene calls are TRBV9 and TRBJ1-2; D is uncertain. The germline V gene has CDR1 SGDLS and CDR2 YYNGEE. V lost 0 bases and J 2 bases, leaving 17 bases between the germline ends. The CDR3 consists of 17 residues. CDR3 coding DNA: TGTGCCAGCAGCGTAGAGCCGACACCTCTATTAAACTATGGCTACACCTTC. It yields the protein CASSVEPTPLLNYGYTF.

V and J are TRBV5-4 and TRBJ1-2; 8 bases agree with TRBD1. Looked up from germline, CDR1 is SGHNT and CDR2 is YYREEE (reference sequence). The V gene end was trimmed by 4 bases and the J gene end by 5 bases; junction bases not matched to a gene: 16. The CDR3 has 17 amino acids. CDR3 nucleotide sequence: TGTGCCAGCAGCAGACCGGGACAGGAGGCCGAGACATATGGCTACACCTTC. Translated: CASSRPGQEAETYGYTF.

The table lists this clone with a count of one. The CDR3 here is CASSLAGGPGNEQFF. In DNA, the CDR3 is TGTGCCAGCAGCCTAGCGGGGGGGCCTGGGAATGAGCAGTTCTTC. The chain combines TRBV4-2 with TRBJ2-1; 11 nucleotides line up with TRBD2. V was clipped by 4 bases and J by 7 bases; unmatched bases: 6. The CDR3 sequence is 15 residues long. Germline V gene data show CDR1 as LGHNA and CDR2 as YNFKEQ.

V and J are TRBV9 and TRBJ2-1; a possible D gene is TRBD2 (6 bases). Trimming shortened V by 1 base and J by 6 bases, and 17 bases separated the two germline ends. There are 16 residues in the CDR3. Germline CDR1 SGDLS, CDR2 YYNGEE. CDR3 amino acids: CASSVRSGETPNEQFF. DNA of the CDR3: TGTGCCAGCAGCGTACGCTCGGGGGAGACTCCCAATGAGCAGTTCTTC. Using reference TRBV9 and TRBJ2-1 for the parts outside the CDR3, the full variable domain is DSGVTQTPKHLITATGQRVTLRCSPRSGDLSVYWYQQSLDQGLQFLIQYYNGEERAKGNILERFSAQQFPDLHSELNLSSLELGDSALYFCASSVRSGETPNEQFFGPGTRLTVL.

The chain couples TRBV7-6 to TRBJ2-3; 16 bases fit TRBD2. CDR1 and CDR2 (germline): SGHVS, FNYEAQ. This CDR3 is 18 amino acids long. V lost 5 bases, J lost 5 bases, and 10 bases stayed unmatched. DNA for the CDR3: TGTGCCAGCAGCCCCGGGACTAGCGGGGGGGCATTGATAGATACGCAGTATTTT. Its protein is CASSPGTSGGALIDTQYF.

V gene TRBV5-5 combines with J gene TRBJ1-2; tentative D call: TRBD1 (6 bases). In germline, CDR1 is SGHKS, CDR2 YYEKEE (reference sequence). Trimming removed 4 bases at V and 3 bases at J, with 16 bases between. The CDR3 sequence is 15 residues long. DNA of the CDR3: TGTGCCAGCAGCCTGGGGGGCTCCTTGGACTATGGCTACACCTTC. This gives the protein CASSLGGSLDYGYTF.

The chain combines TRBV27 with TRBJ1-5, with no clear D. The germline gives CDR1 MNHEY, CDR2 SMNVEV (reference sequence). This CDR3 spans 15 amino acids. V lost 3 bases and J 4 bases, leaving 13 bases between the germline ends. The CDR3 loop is CASSFAVGLNQPQHF. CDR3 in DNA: TGTGCCAGCAGTTTCGCCGTGGGCTTGAATCAGCCCCAGCATTTT.

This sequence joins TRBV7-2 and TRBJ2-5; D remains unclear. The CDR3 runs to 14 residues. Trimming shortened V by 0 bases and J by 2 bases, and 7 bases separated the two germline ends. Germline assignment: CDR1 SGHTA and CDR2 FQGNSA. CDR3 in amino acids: CASSLASPQETQYF. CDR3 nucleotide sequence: TGTGCCAGCAGCTTAGCTAGTCCACAAGAGACCCAGTACTTC.

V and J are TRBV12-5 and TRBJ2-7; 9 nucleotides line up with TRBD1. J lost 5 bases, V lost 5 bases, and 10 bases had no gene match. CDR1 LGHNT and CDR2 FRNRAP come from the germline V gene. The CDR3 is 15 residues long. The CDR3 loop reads CASGIPGQGIHEQYF. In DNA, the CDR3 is TGTGCTAGTGGTATCCCGGGACAGGGTATCCACGAGCAGTACTTC.

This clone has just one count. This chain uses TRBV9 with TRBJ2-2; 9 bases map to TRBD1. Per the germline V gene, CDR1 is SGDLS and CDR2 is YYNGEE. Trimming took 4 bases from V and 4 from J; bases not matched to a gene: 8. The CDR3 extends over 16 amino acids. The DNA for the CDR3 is TGTGCCAGCAGCCTACAGGGGGCAAGTGGCACCGGGGAGCTGTTTTTT. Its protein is CASSLQGASGTGELFF.

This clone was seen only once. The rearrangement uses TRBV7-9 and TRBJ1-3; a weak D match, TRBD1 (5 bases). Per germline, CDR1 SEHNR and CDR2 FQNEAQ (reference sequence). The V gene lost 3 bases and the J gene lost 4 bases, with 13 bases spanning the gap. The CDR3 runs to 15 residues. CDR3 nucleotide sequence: TGTGCCAGCAGCTTTTCCGGCGGGGGGGGAAACACCATATATTTT. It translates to CASSFSGGGGNTIYF.

The CDR3 nucleotides are TGTGCCAGCAGCTTGGCGGGGGGCGGGAACACTGAAGCTTTCTTT. It translates to CASSLAGGGNTEAFF. V gene TRBV5-4 combines with J gene TRBJ1-1, with a possible D match to TRBD1 (6 bases). The CDR3 runs to 15 residues. The V and J ends lost 0 bases and 1 base respectively, with 10 bases between them. Germline V gene sequence: CDR1 SGHNT, CDR2 YYREEE (reference sequence).

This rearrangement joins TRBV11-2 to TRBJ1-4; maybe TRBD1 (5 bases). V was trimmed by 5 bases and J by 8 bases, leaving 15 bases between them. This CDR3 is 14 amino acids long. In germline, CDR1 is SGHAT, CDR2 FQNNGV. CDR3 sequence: CASSPLARGEKLFF. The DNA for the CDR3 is TGTGCCAGCAGCCCCTTGGCCCGGGGGGAAAAACTGTTTTTT. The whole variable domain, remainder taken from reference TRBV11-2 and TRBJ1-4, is EAGVAQSPRYKIIEKRQSVAFWCNPISGHATLYWYQQILGQGPKLLIQFQNNGVVDDSQLPKDRFSAERLKGVDSTLKIQPAKLEDSAVYLCASSPLARGEKLFFGSGTQLSVL.

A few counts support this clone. CDR3 sequence (DNA): TGCAGCGTTGAAGATGGGGACAGGGGGCTCGTTAATGAAAAACTGTTTTTT. Translated, it gives CSVEDGDRGLVNEKLFF. The rearrangement links TRBV29-1 to TRBJ1-4, with TRBD1 matching over 12 bases. Germline V gives CDR1 SQVTM, CDR2 ANQGSEA. V lost 0 bases, J lost 4 bases, and 6 bases stayed unmatched. CDR3 size: 17 residues.

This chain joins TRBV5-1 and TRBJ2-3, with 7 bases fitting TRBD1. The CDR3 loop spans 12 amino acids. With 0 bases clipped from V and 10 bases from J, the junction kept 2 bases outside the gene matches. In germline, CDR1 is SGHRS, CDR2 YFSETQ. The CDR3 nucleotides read TGCGCCAGCAGCTTGGGACAGGGTTCGCAGTATTTT. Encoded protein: CASSLGQGSQYF.